This T cell receptor beta chain comes out of a study of T cells after yellow fever vaccination. This CDR3 spans 15 amino acids. Deletions cut 3 bases from V and 2 bases from J, with 14 bases between. Germline-derived CDR1 and CDR2 are KGHSH and LQKENI. This clonotype was observed many times. Each CDR3 protein is one row after TCRdb ran MiXCR on the 5' RACE reads. The sample has roughly 150,000 distinct CDR3 sequences, 6.5% to 8.5% seen once. The sample in question was CD4+ T cells sorted from PBMCs, obtained 5 days after the yellow fever booster vaccination. The chain combines TRBV18 with TRBJ2-7; D tentatively fits TRBD1 or TRBD2 (6 bases each). The sequence came from a man aged 25 to 40 who received the YFV17D yellow fever vaccine. The CDR3 loop is CASSPGGQGTYEQYF. The CDR3 bases are TGTGCCAGCTCACCCGGGGGACAAGGAACCTACGAGCAGTACTTC.